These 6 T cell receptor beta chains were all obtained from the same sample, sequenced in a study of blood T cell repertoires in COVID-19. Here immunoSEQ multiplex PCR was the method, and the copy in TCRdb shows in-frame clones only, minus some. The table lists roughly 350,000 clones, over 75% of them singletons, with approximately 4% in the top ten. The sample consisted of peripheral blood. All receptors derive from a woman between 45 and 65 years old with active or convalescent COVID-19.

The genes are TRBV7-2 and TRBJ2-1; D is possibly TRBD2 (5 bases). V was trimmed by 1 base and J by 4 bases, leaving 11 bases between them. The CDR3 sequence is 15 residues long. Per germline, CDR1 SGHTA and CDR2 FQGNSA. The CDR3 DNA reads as TGTGCCAGCAGCTTAGGGGCGGGCCGATACAATGAGCAGTTCTTC. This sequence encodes CASSLGAGRYNEQFF.

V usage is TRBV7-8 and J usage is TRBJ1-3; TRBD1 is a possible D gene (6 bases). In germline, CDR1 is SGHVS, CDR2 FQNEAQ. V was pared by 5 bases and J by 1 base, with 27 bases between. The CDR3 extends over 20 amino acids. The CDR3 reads CASSVRPRPVDSPSGNTIYF. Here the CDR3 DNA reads TGTGCCAGCAGCGTTAGGCCCAGACCCGTGGACAGCCCTTCTGGAAACACCATATATTTT.

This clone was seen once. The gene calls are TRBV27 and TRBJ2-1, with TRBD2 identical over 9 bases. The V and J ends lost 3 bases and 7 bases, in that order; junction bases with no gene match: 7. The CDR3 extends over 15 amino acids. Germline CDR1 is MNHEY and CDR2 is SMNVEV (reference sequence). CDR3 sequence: CASSFNSGSTNEQFF. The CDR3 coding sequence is TGTGCCAGCAGTTTCAATAGCGGGAGTACAAATGAGCAGTTCTTC.

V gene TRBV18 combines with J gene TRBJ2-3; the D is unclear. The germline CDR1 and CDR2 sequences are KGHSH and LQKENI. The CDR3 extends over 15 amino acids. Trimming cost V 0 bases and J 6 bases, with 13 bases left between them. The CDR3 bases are TGTGCCAGCTCACCACCCCAGCGATTGTTGGATACGCAGTATTTT. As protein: CASSPPQRLLDTQYF.

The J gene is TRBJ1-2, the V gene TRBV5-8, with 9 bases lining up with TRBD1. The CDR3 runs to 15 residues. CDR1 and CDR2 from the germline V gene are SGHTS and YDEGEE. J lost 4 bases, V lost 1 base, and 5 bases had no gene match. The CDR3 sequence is CASSLRGQGSYGYTF. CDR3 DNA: TGTGCCAGCAGCTTGCGGGGACAGGGAAGCTATGGCTACACCTTC.

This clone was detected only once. The CDR3 spells CASSYSGSGTYEQYF. As DNA, the CDR3 is TGTGCCAGCAGTTACTCGGGGTCAGGGACCTACGAGCAGTACTTC. The V and J genes are TRBV6-5 and TRBJ2-7; TRBD1 might be the D (5 bases). From germline, CDR1 is MNHEY and CDR2 SVGAGI. The length of the CDR3 is 15 residues. With 0 bases removed from V and 2 bases from J, the gap between germline ends came to 11 bases.